The entry that follows covers one T cell receptor beta chain sequence. The data stem from a study of T cell changes during pregnancy in multiple sclerosis. Germline CDR1 LNHNV, CDR2 YYDKDF (reference sequence). Unmatched junction bases numbered 9, after V lost 3 bases and J lost 5 bases. The CDR3 sequence is 16 residues long. Clones were read by immunoSEQ multiplex PCR, and TCRdb kept only the in-frame ones, dropping some. The data contain around 23,000 clones, 90% to 95% of them singletons. This clonotype was sampled from a female donor with multiple sclerosis, enrolled in a pregnancy study. Here the sequenced sample was CD8+ T cells from peripheral blood mononuclear cells, taken in the third trimester of pregnancy. V usage is TRBV15 and J usage is TRBJ2-3, with TRBD2 matching 9 bases. The CDR3 DNA reads TGTGCCACCAGCAGTGAAAGGACTAGCGTGGGAGATACGCAGTATTTT. Translation: CATSSERTSVGDTQYF.